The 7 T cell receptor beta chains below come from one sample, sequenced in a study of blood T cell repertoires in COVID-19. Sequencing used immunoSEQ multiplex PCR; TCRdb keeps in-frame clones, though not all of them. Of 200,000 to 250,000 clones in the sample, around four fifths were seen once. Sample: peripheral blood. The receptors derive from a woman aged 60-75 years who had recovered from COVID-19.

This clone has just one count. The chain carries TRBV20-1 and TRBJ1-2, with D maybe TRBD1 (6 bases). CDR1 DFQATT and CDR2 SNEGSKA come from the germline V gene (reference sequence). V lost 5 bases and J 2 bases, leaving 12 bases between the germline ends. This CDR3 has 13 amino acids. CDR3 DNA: TGCAGTGCTGGTGTACAGGGAAACTATGGCTACACCTTC. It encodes CSAGVQGNYGYTF.

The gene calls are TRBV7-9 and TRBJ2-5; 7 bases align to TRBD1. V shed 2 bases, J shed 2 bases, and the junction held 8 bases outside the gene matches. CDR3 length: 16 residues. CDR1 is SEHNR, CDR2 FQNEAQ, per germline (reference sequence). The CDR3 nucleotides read TGTGCCAGCAGCTTACGACAGGGTACCAAACAAGAGACCCAGTACTTC. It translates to CASSLRQGTKQETQYF.

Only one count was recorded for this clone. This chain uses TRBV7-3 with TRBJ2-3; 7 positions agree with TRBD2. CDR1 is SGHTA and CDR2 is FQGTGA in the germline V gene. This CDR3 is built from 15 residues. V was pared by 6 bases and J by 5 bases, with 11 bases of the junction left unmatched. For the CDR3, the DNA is TGTGCCAGCAGTTTAGCGGGCCACCAGGTAGATACGCAGTATTTT. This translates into CASSLAGHQVDTQYF. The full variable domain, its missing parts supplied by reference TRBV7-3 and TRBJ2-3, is GAGVSQTPSNKVTEKGKYVELRCDPISGHTALYWYRQSLGQGPEFLIYFQGTGAADDSGLPNDRFFAVRPEGSVSTLKIQRTERGDSAVYLCASSLAGHQVDTQYFGPGTRLTVL.

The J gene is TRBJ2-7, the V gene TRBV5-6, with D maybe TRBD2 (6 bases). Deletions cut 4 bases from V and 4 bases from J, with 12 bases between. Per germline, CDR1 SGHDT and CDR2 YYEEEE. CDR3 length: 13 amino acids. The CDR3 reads CASSAGTLYEQYF. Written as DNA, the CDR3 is TGTGCCAGCAGCGCAGGGACTTTATACGAGCAGTACTTC. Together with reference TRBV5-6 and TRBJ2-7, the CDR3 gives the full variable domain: DAGVTQSPTHLIKTRGQQVTLRCSPKSGHDTVSWYQQALGQGPQFIFQYYEEEERQRGNFPDRFSGHQFPNYSSELNVNALLLGDSALYLCASSAGTLYEQYFGPGTRLTVT.

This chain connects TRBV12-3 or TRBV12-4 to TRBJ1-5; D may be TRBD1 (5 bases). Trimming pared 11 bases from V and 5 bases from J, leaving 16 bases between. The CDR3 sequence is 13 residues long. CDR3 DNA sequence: TGTGCCGGGGGGGTAGGGTGCGATCAGCCCCAGCATTTT. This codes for CAGGVGCDQPQHF.

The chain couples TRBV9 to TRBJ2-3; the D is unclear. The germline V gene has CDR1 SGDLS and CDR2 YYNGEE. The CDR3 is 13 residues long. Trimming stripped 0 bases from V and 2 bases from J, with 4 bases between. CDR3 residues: CASSVGATDTQYF. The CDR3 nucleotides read TGTGCCAGCAGCGTAGGGGCCACAGATACGCAGTATTTT.

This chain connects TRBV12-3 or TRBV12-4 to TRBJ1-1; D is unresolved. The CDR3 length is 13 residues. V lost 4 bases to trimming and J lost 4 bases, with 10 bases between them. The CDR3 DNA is TGTGCCAGCAGTTCGGGAAGGACCACTGAAGCTTTCTTT. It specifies CASSSGRTTEAFF.